The clone carrying this T cell receptor beta chain has a handful of counts. Its antigen is not known. With 5 bases removed from V and 7 bases from J, the gap between germline ends came to 11 bases. The CDR3 totals 12 residues. The germline CDR1 and CDR2 sequences are SGHTA and FQGNSA. The data belong to a study of T-cell reconstitution after alpha-beta-depleted transplantation in children. Overall study results and limits: Newly made T cells mostly supplied T-cell counts and diversity one year after transplant.

Unique molecular identifiers were incorporated when the TCRbeta library was constructed. TCRdb re-analysed the PCR reads in MiXCR, keeping a single row per CDR3 protein. The table has about 580,000 distinct CDR3 sequences, 20% to 25% seen once. Sample: PBMCs, mostly from graft donor cells, taken 360 days after TCRalphabeta/CD19-depleted stem cell transplant. This TCR was recovered from a boy in the first two years of life who had a stem cell transplant for acute myeloid leukemia, so the T cells may come from the graft donor. The rearrangement joins TRBV7-2 to TRBJ2-5; unclear D gene. The CDR3 sequence is CASSDSRVTQYF. CDR3 nucleotides: TGTGCCAGCAGCGACTCTAGGGTGACCCAGTACTTC. Using reference TRBV7-2 and TRBJ2-5 for the parts outside the CDR3, the full variable domain is GAGVSQSPSNKVTEKGKDVELRCDPISGHTALYWYRQSLGQGLEFLIYFQGNSAPDKSGLPSDRFSAERTGGSVSTLTIQRTQQEDSAVYLCASSDSRVTQYFGPGTRLLVL.